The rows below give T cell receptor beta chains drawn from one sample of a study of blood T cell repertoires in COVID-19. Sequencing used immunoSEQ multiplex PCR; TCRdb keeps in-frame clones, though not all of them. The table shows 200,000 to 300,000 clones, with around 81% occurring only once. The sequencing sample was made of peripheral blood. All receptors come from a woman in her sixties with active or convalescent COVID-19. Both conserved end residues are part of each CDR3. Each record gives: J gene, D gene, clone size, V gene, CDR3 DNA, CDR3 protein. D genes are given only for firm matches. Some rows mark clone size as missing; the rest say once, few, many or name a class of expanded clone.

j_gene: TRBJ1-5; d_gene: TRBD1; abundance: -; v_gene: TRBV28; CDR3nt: TGTGCCAGCAGCCCCAACAGGGGAGGAGGCAATCAGCCCCAGCATTTT; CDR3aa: CASSPNRGGGNQPQHF
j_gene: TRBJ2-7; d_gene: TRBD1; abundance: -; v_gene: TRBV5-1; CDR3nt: TGCGCCAGCAGCTTGGGGAGACAGGGGACCATCTACGAGCAGTACTTC; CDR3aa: CASSLGRQGTIYEQYF
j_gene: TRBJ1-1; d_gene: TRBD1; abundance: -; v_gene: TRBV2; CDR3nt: TGTGCCAGCAGTCGGGACAGGGAAGCTTTCTTT; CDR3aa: CASSRDREAFF
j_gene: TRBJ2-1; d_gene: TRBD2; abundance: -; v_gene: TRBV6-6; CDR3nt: TGTGCCAGCAGATCTGTAGCGGGAGAGGGGAATGAGCAGTTCTTC; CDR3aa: CASRSVAGEGNEQFF
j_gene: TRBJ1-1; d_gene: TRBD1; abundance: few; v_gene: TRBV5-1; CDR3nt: TGCGCCAGCACCATGACAGGGGTGAACACTGAAGCTTTCTTT; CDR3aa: CASTMTGVNTEAFF
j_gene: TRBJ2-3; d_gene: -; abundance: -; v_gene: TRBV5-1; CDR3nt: TGCGCCAGCAGCTTGGAGGCTAGCGGCACAGATACGCAGTATTTT; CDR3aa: CASSLEASGTDTQYF
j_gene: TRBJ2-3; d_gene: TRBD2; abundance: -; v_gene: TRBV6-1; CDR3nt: TGTGCCAGCAGTGAACGGCCACTAGCGCCGGGAGGGGGCACAGATACGCAGTATTTT; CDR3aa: CASSERPLAPGGGTDTQYF
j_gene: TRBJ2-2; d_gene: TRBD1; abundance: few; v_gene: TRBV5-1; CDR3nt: TGCGCCAGCGGAACTTCCGGGACAGGGGTCACCGGGGAGCTGTTTTTT; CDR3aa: CASGTSGTGVTGELFF
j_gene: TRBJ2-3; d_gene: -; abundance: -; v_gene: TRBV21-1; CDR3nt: TGTGCCAGCAGCAGTGGACAGGGAATCACAGATACGCAGTATTTT; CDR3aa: CASSSGQGITDTQYF
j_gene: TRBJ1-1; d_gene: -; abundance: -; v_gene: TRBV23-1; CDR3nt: TGCGCCAGCAGTCAATCGGGCGGGGACACTGAAGCTTTCTTT; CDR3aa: CASSQSGGDTEAFF
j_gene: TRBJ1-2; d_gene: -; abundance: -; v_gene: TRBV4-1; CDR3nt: TGCGCCAGCAGCCAGATGCTCCGGGGGAACTATGGCTACACCTTC; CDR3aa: CASSQMLRGNYGYTF
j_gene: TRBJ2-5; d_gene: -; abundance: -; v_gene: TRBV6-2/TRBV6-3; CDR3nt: TGTGCCAGCAGTCCCCCAGGGCTACCCCAAGAGACCCAGTACTTC; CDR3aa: CASSPPGLPQETQYF
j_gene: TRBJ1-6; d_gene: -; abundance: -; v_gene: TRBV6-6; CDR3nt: TGTGCCAGCAGTTATGCGGCAGGGCCTCGTTCACCCCTCCACTTT; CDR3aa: CASSYAAGPRSPLHF
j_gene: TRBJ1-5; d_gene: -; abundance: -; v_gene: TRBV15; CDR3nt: TGTGCCACCAGCAGAGACCCGGACAAGCCCCAGCATTTT; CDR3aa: CATSRDPDKPQHF
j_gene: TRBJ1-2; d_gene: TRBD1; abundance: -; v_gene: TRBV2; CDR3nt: TGTGCCAGCAGGCCCTCAGGGGGCTTCTATGGCTACACCTTC; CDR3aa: CASRPSGGFYGYTF
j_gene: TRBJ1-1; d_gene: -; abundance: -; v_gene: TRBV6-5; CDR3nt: TGTGCCAGCACGGTCGGGGAGCGGGACACTGAAGCTTTCTTT; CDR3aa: CASTVGERDTEAFF
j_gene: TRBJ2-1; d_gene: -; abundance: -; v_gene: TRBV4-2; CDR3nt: TGTGCCAGCAGCCAAGAACCACTGGGGGGTGAGCAGTTCTTC; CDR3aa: CASSQEPLGGEQFF
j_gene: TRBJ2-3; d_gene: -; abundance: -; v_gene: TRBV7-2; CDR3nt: TGTGCCTCGGGCGGGGCTAGCACAGATACGCAGTATTTT; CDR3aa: CASGGASTDTQYF
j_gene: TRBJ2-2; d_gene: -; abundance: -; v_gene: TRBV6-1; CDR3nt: TGTGCCAGCAGTGAATCCAGGGTTAACACCGGGGAGCTGTTTTTT; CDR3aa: CASSESRVNTGELFF
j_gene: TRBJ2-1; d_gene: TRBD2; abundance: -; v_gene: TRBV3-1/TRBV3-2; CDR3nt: TGTGCCAGCAGCCAAGATTGGGTTGGGGGAGGGCTCAATGAGCAGTTCTTC; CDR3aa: CASSQDWVGGGLNEQFF
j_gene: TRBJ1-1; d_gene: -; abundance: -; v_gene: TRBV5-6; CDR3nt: TGTGCCAGCAGCTTGGGCAGGGCGGATGAAGCTTTCTTT; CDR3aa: CASSLGRADEAFF
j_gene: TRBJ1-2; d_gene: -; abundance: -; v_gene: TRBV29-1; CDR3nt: TGCAGCGTTGAACGGGAGGAAGCCGGCTACACCTTC; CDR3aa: CSVEREEAGYTF
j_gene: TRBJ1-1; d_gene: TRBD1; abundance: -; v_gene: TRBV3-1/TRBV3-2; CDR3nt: TGTGCCAGCAGCCAAGGGGCGACAGGGGGGACTGAAGCTTTCTTT; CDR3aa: CASSQGATGGTEAFF
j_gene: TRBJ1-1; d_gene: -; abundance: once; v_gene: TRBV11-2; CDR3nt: TGTGCCAGCAGCTTAAGCAGGGGTAGCACTGAAGCTTTCTTT; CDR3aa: CASSLSRGSTEAFF
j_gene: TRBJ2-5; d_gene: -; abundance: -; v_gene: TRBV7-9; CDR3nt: TGTGCCAGCAGCCCGAACCTAGGTGGCCAAGAGACCCAGTACTTC; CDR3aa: CASSPNLGGQETQYF
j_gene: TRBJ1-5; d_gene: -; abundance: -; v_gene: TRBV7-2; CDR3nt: TGTGCCAGCAGCTTTACGGATCAGCCCCAGCATTTT; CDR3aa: CASSFTDQPQHF
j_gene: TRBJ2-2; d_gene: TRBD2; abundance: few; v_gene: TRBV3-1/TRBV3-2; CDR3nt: TGTGCCAGCAGCCAAGGACCACTAGCGGTGTTTACCGGGGAGCTGTTTTTT; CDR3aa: CASSQGPLAVFTGELFF
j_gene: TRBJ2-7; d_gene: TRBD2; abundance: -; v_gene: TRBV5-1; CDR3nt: TGCGCCAGCAGCTTGGGACTAGCGGGAGCAAGCCACGAGCAGTACTTC; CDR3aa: CASSLGLAGASHEQYF
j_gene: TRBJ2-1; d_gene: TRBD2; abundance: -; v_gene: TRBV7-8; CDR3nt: TGTGCCAGCAGCTTTGGGACTAGCGGGTACAATGAGCAGTTCTTC; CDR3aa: CASSFGTSGYNEQFF
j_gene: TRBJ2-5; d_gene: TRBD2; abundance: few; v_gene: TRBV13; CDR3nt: TGTGCCAGCAGCTCAGAGGGCCCCGCGGGAGGGCAGGAGACCCAGTACTTC; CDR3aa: CASSSEGPAGGQETQYF
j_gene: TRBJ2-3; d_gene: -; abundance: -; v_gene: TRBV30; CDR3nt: TGTGCCTGGAGTGGACCTAGCAAAGATACGCAGTATTTT; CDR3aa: CAWSGPSKDTQYF
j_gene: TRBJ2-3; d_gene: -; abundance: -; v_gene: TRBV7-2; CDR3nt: TGTGCCAGCAGCTTAGGACTGGCCCTACGTAGAGATACGCAGTATTTT; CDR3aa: CASSLGLALRRDTQYF
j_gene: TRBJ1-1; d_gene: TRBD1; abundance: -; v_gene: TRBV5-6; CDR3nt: TGTGCCAGCAGCTCCCCCTTTCCCTTGGAGGGGGCACGAACCGAAGCTTTCTTT; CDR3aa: CASSSPFPLEGARTEAFF
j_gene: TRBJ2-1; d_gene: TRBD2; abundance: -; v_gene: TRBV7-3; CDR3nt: TGTGCCAGCAGCACTAGCGGGAGGTACAATGAGCAGTTCTTC; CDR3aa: CASSTSGRYNEQFF
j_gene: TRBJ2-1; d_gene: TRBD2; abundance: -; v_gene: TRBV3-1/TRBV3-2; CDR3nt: TGTGCCAGCAGCCAAGATGGGCTAGCGGTATACAATGAGCAGTTCTTC; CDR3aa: CASSQDGLAVYNEQFF
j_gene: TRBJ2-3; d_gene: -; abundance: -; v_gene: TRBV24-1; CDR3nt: TGTGCCACCAATGCAGGAAACACAGATACGCAGTATTTT; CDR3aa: CATNAGNTDTQYF
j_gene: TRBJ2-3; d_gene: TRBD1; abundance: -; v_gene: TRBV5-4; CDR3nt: TGTGCCACCACACCACTCACCGGGACAGGAAGCACAGATACGCAGTATTTT; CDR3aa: CATTPLTGTGSTDTQYF
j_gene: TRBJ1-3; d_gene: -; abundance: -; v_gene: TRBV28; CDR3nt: TGTGCCAGCAGTTTAGCGGGCAGGCAACCAGCTGGAAACACCATATATTTT; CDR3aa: CASSLAGRQPAGNTIYF
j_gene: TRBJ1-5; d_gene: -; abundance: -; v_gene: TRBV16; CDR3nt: TGTGCCAGCAGCCTCATCCTACGTCAGGGTAGCAATCAGCCCCAGCATTTT; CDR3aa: CASSLILRQGSNQPQHF
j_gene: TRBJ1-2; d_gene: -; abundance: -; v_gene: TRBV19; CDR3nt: TGTGCCAGTAGTTTACAGGGTGACAATGGCTACACCTTC; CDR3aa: CASSLQGDNGYTF
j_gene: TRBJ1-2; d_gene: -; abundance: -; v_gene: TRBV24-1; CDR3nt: TGTGCCACCAGTGATACAGCATCCTATGGCTACACCTTC; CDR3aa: CATSDTASYGYTF
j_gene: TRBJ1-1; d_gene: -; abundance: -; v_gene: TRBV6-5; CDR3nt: TGTGCCAGCAGTTGGGACTTGAACACTGAAGCTTTCTTT; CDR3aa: CASSWDLNTEAFF
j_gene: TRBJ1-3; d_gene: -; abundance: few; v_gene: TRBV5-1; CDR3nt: TGCGCCAGCAGCTTGAACCCAGACAGCTCTGGTGGAAACACCATATATTTT; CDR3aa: CASSLNPDSSGGNTIYF
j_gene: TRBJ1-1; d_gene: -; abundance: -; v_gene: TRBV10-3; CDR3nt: TGTGCCATCAGTGAGGCGGGGCGGGACACTGAAGCTTTCTTT; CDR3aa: CAISEAGRDTEAFF
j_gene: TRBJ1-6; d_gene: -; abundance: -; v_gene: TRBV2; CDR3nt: TGTGCCAGCCGGGGGATAGGGTATAATTCACCCCTCCACTTT; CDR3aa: CASRGIGYNSPLHF
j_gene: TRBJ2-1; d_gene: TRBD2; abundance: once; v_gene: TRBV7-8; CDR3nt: TGTGCCAGCAGCTCCTTAGCGGGGGGGCTCTGGAATGAGCAGTTCTTC; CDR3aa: CASSSLAGGLWNEQFF
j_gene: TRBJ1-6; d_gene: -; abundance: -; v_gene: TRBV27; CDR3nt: TGTGCCAGCAGTCTGGGGCAGCAGAATTCACCCCTCCACTTT; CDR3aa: CASSLGQQNSPLHF
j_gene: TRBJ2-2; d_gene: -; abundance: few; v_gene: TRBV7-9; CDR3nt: TGTGCCAGCAGCCCCCAGACTACCTACGGGGAGCTGTTTTTT; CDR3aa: CASSPQTTYGELFF
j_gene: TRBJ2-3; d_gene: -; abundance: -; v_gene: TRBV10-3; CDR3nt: TGTGCCATCAGTGATCCTGTGGGAGAGGATACGCAGTATTTT; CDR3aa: CAISDPVGEDTQYF